The TCR beta chain under discussion was sequenced for a study of control samples from healthy donors and cancer patients. The CDR3 runs to 16 residues. Germline CDR1 LGHDT, CDR2 YNNKEL (reference sequence). Trimming took off 5 bases at V and 0 bases at J, with 14 bases between the two ends. Measured with immunoSEQ multiplex PCR; TCRdb has only the in-frame clones, and not every one. This sample has approximately 170,000 clones; 88% occur once, and the top ten carry nearly 5%. The chain joins TRBV3-1 (or the pseudogene TRBV3-2) to TRBJ2-1; perhaps TRBD1 as D (6 bases). Sequencing was done on a sample of blood. This receptor was taken from a woman aged 30 to 39 in good health. CDR3 protein: CASSIRRGSSYNEQFF. The CDR3 DNA is TGTGCCAGCAGCATCCGAAGGGGGAGCTCCTACAATGAGCAGTTCTTC.